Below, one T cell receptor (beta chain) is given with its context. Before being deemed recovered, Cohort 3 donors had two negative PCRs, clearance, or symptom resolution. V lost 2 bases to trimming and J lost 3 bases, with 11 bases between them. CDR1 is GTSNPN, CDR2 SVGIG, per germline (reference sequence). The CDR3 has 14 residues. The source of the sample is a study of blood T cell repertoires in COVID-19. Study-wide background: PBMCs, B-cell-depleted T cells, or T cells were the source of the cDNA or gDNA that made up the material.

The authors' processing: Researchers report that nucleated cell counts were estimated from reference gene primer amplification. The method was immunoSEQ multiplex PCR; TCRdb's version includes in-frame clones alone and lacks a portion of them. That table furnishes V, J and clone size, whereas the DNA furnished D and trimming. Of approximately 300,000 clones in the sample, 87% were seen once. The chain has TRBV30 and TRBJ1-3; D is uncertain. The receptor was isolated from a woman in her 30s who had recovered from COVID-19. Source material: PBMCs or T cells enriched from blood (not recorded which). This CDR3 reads CAWSPYPGGNTIYF. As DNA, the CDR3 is TGTGCCTGGAGTCCCTACCCCGGTGGAAACACCATATATTTT. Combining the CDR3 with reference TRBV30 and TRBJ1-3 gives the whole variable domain SQTIHQWPATLVQPVGSPLSLECTVEGTSNPNLYWYRQAAGRGLQLLFYSVGIGQISSEVPQNLSASRPQDRQFILSSKKLLLSDSGFYLCAWSPYPGGNTIYFGEGSWLTVV.